This record looks at one TCR beta chain sequence and its context. The data belong to a study of CD8 T cells in Susac syndrome. With random hexamers, about 0.45 to 1 ug RNA was reverse transcribed. MiXCR, applied by TCRdb to the immunoSEQ multiplex PCR reads, yields one record per CDR3 protein. The table has 130,000 to 150,000 distinct CDR3 sequences, approximately 95% seen once; the top ten hold approximately 0.3%. Sequencing of TCR beta was carried out in blood CD8+ and CD4+ T cells. The sequenced sample consisted of CD8+ T cells from PBMCs. The receptor comes from a human donor in good health.

The CDR3, as DNA: TGTGCCAGCAGCTTTGGCGGGACAGAGCAGTTCTTC. Translated, it gives CASSFGGTEQFF. V and J are TRBV7-9 and TRBJ2-1; D could derive from TRBD1 or TRBD2 (6 bases each). The CDR3 extends over 12 amino acids. Germline values: CDR1 SEHNR, CDR2 FQNEAQ (reference sequence). The V end was cut by 3 bases, the J end by 10 bases, with 10 bases between.